Detailed here is one T cell receptor beta chain. Its antigen is not yet known. No quality values exist for individual bases; no much larger clone is one base distant. This record comes from a study of PD-1 blockade in classical Hodgkin lymphoma (TCRdb year 2020). For the wider study: Nivolumab dosing was 3 mg/kg intravenously every 2 weeks, continuing until either disease progression or unacceptable toxicity. A peripheral blood immune signature of response to PD-1 blockade in classical Hodgkin lymphoma was defined using TCR beta sequencing and CyTOF. What the research found in general, with its limitations: Among trial patients, those achieving complete response had baseline diversity similar to that of newly diagnosed patients, while diversity was significantly lower in partial responders and progressors. The study was limited to a single clinical trial cohort, and causes of repertoire differences, possibly disease activity or prior therapy, remained undefined. Newly diagnosed patients were reported to have lower baseline TCR diversity than healthy donors, and relapsed/refractory patients were reported to have lower baseline TCR diversity still. CD4+ but not CD8+ TCR diversity rose significantly by C4D1 (p=0.0027 vs p=0.16), most apparent in complete responders (p=0.02). Lower diversity was seen in patients whose nivolumab began less than 1 year after ASCT, and these patients were left out of later analyses so that immune reconstitution would not confound the results.

The CDR1 and CDR2 encoded by the germline V gene (reference sequence) are LNHDA and SQIVND. Unmatched junction bases come to 7, with V trimmed by 8 bases and J by 7 bases. The CDR3, from cysteine to phenylalanine, totals 13 residues. This entry keeps only the CDR3 DNA: 39 bases, framed from base 1. The time point label, read with the paper, signifies: cycle 4 day 1 (C4D1), after less than 7 weeks of nivolumab. Every trial patient had relapsed after autologous stem cell transplantation, and cohorts A, B and C differed in prior brentuximab vedotin exposure. The trial cohort comprised around 60 patients with relapsed/refractory classical Hodgkin lymphoma whose best overall responses were complete response, partial response or progressive disease. Trial patients were treated with single-agent nivolumab in the multi-cohort phase II CheckMate 205 trial. An independent review committee assessed best overall response by applying the 2007 International Working Group response criteria. PBMCs from the trial were collected at three points: immediately before nivolumab initiation (C1D1), and during therapy at cycle 2 day 1 and cycle 4 day 1. Peripheral blood was collected in 8 mL Vacutainer Cell Preparation Tubes, from which PBMCs were isolated by centrifugation and then cryopreserved.

The Qiagen DNeasy kit was used to extract genomic DNA from unsorted PBMCs and from the negatively selected CD4+ and CD8+ fractions. TCR beta CDR3 regions were subjected to amplification by immunoSEQ multiplex PCR with primers that anneal to V and J segments. A synthetic immune receptor repertoire was used to minimize amplification bias, and any residual bias was removed computationally once sequencing was done. Under the source paper's analysis protocol: Repertoire diversity was quantified as the Shannon entropy index using custom Python scripts. Unsorted, CD4+ and CD8+ repertoires were examined separately, except in combined analyses, for which CD4+ and CD8+ sequences were merged in silico. Clonal expansion was defined as a frequency increase of at least 2-fold after treatment compared with C1D1, and clones undetected at baseline were assigned a pseudocount of 0.5. Singleton clones were defined as clones with 0 or 1 copy at C1D1, and non-singleton clones were defined as clones with 2 or more copies. Clones expanded in unsorted samples were assigned a CD4+, CD8+ or unknown annotation through matching of protein sequences in sorted samples from the same patient. Diversity changes from C1D1 to C4D1 were tested in paired samples using Wilcoxon tests. This is the immuneACCESS table as TCRdb keeps it, with only in-frame sequences that have V and J called. A part of the clones is gone; compared with another copy, unresolved V genes explain less than half, and the rest is unexplained. The DNA gave D and trimming, while V, J and clone size come from that table. This sample comprises around 65,000 clones, 70% to 90% of them detected only once. The ten most abundant clones make up approximately 8.4% of the sample.

Sequenced here: peripheral blood mononuclear cells (PBMCs), sampled before the fourth cycle of nivolumab. The TCR sequence derives from a human donor with classical Hodgkin lymphoma. The sequence is built from TRBV19 and TRBJ2-5; TRBD1 aligns with 10 central bases. The DNA sequence reads TGTGCCAGTGGAACCCGGGACAGGGGGACCCAGTACTTC. Translated, it reads CASGTRDRGTQYF. Full variable domain (CDR3 extended with the reference TRBV19 and TRBJ2-5 proteins): DGGITQSPKYLFRKEGQNVTLSCEQNLNHDAMYWYRQDPGQGLRLIYYSQIVNDFQKGDIAEGYSVSREKKESFPLTVTSAQKNPTAFYLCASGTRDRGTQYFGPGTRLLVL.